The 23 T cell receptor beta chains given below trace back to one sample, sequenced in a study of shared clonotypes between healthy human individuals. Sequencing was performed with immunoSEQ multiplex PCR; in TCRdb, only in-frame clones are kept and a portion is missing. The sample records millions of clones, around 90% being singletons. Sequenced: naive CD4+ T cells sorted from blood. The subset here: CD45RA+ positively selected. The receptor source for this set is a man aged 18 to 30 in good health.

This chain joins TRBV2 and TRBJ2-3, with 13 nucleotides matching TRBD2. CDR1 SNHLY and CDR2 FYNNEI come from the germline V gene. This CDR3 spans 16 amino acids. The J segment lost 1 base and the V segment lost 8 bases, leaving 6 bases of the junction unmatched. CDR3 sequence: CASGGTSGVRTDTQYF. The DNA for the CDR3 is TGTGCCAGCGGGGGGACTAGCGGGGTCCGCACAGATACGCAGTATTTT.

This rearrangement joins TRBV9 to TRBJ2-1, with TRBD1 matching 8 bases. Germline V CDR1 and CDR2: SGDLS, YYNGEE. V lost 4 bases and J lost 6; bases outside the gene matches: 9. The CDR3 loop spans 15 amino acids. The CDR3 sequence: CASSPQGATVNEQFF. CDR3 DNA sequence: TGTGCCAGCAGCCCCCAGGGGGCAACGGTCAATGAGCAGTTCTTC.

CDR3 protein: CASSPGGSREKLFF. In DNA, the CDR3 is TGCGCCAGCAGCCCCGGTGGATCACGGGAAAAACTGTTTTTT. The rearrangement links TRBV5-1 to TRBJ1-4; D gene unclear. CDR3 size: 14 residues. Germline CDR1 SGHRS, CDR2 YFSETQ. Trimming took off 4 bases at V and 8 bases at J, with 15 bases between the two ends.

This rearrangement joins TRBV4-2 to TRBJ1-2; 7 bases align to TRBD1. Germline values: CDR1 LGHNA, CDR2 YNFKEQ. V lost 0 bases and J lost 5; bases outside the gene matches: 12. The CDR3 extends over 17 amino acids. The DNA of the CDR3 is TGTGCCAGCAGCCAAGACAACAGGGGAGAAAAAGCTTATGGCTACACCTTC. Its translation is CASSQDNRGEKAYGYTF.

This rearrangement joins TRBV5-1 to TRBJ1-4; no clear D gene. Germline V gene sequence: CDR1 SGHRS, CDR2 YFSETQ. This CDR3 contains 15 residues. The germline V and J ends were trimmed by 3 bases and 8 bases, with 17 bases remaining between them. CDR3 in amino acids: CASSSEGGPKEKLFF. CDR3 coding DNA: TGCGCCAGCAGCTCGGAAGGTGGGCCAAAGGAAAAACTGTTTTTT.

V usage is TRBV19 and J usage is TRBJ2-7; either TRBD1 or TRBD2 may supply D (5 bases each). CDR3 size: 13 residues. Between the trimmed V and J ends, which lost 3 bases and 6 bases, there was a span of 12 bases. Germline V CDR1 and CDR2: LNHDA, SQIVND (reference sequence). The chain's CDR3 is CASSIGAGLEQYF. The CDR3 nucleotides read TGTGCCAGTAGTATCGGGGCCGGCCTCGAGCAGTACTTC.

The CDR3 is CSVDLSGRRVQETQYF. In DNA, the CDR3 is TGCAGCGTTGATCTTAGCGGGAGAAGGGTCCAAGAGACCCAGTACTTC. V gene TRBV29-1 combines with J gene TRBJ2-5; 9 positions agree with TRBD2. The CDR3 is made up of 16 amino acids. CDR1 is SQVTM and CDR2 is ANQGSEA in the germline V gene. Unmatched junction bases numbered 9, after V lost 3 bases and J lost 1 base. The full variable domain, with the rest looked up from reference TRBV29-1 and TRBJ2-5, is SAVISQKPSRDICQRGTSLTIQCQVDSQVTMMFWYRQQPGQSLTLIATANQGSEATYESGFVIDKFPISRPNLTFSTLTVSNMSPEDSSIYLCSVDLSGRRVQETQYFGPGTRLLVL.

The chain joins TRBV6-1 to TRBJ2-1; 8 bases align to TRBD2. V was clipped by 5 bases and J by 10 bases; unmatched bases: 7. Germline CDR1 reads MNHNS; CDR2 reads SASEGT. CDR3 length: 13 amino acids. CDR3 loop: CASSLTSGSEQFF. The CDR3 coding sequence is TGTGCCAGCAGTCTAACTAGCGGCTCGGAGCAGTTCTTC.

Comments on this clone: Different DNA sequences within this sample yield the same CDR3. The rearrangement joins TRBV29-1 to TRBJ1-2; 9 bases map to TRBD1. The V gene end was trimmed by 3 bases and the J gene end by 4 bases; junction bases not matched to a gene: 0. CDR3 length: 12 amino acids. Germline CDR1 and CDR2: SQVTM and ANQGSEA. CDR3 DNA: TGCAGCGTTGAGACAGGGGGCTATGGCTACACCTTC. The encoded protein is CSVETGGYGYTF.

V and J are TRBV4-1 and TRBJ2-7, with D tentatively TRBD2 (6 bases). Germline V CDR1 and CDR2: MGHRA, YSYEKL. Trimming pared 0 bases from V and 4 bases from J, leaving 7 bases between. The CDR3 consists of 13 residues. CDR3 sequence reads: CASSQEAGYEQYF. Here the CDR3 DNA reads TGCGCCAGCAGCCAAGAGGCGGGGTACGAGCAGTACTTC.

This chain's CDR3 is CASSRDSLNNSPLHF. The DNA for the CDR3 is TGTGCCAGCAGCCGGGACAGCCTTAATAATTCACCCCTCCACTTT. The J gene is TRBJ1-6, the V gene TRBV6-5, with TRBD1 identical over 7 bases. V shed 6 bases, J shed 5 bases, and the junction held 7 bases outside the gene matches. Germline CDR1 MNHEY, CDR2 SVGAGI. This CDR3 contains 15 residues.

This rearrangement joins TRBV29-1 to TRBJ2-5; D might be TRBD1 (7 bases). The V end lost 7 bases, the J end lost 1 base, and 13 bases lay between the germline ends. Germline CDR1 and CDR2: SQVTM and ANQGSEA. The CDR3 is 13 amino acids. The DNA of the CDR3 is TGCAGCGGAAGACAGGGAGGCCAAGAGACCCAGTACTTC. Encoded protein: CSGRQGGQETQYF.

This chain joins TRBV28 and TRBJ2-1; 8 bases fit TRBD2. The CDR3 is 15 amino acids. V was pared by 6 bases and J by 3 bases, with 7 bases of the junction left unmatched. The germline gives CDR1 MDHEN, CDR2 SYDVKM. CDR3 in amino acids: CASSLSGGHYNEQFF. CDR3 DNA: TGTGCCAGCAGCCTAAGCGGGGGACACTACAATGAGCAGTTCTTC.

Written as DNA, the CDR3 is TGTGCCAGCAGTGAATCGGCAGGGGGTCAGCCCCAGCATTTT. This sequence encodes CASSESAGGQPQHF. The chain combines TRBV25-1 with TRBJ1-5, with 7 bases aligning to TRBD1. Germline lookup yields CDR1 MGHDK and CDR2 SYGVNS. The CDR3 spans 14 residues. The ends lost 1 base at V and 6 bases at J; junction bases unmatched: 3.

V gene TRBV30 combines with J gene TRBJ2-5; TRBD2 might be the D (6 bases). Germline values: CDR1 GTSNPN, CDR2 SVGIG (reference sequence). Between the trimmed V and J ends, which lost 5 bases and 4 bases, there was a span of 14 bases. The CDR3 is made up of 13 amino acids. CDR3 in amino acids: CAWGGSGLETQYF. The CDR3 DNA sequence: TGTGCCTGGGGGGGTAGCGGATTAGAGACCCAGTACTTC.

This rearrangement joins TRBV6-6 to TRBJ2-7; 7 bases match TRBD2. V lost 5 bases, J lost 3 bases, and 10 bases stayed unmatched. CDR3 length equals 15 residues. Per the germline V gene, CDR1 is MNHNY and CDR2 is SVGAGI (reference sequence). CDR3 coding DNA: TGTGCCAGCAGTCTTTTAGCGGGCGGTAACTACGAGCAGTACTTC. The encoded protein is CASSLLAGGNYEQYF.

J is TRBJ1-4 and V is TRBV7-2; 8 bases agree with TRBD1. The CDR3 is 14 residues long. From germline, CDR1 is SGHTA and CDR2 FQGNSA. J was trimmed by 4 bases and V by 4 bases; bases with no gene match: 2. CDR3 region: CASSWDRLNEKLFF. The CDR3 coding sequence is TGTGCCAGCAGCTGGGACAGGCTTAATGAAAAACTGTTTTTT.

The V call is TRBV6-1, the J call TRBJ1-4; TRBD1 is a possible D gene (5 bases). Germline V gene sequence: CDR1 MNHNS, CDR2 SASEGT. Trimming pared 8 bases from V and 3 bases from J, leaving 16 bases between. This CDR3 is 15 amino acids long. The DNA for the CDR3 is TGTGCCAGCCTTGAGGGGTCACTTGCTAATGAAAAACTGTTTTTT. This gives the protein CASLEGSLANEKLFF.

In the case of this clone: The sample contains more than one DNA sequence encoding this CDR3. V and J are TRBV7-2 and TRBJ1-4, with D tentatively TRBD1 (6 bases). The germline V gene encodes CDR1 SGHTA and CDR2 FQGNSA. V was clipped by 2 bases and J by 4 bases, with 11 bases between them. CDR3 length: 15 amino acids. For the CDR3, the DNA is TGTGCCAGCAGCTTAAGAGGCAGGGGTAATGAAAAACTGTTTTTT. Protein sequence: CASSLRGRGNEKLFF. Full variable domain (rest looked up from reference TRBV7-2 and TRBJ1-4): GAGVSQSPSNKVTEKGKDVELRCDPISGHTALYWYRQSLGQGLEFLIYFQGNSAPDKSGLPSDRFSAERTGGSVSTLTIQRTQQEDSAVYLCASSLRGRGNEKLFFGSGTQLSVL.

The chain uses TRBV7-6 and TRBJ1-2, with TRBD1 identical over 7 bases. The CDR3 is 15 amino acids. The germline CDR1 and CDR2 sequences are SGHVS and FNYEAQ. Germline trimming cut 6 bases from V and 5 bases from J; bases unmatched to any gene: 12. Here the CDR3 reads CASSLGGRARYGYTF. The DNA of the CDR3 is TGTGCCAGCAGTCTAGGGGGCAGGGCGAGGTATGGCTACACCTTC.

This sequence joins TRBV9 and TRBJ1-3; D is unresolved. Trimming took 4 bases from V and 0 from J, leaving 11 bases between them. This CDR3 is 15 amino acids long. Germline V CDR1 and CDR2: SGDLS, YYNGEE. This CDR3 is CASSPRVGSGNTIYF. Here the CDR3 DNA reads TGTGCCAGCAGCCCCCGTGTGGGCTCTGGAAACACCATATATTTT.

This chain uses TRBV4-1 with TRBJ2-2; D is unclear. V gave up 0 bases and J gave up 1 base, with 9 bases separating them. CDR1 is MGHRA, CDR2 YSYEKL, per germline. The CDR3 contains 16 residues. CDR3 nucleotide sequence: TGCGCCAGCAGCCAAGAGGGCGGTCTGAACACCGGGGAGCTGTTTTTT. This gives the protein CASSQEGGLNTGELFF.

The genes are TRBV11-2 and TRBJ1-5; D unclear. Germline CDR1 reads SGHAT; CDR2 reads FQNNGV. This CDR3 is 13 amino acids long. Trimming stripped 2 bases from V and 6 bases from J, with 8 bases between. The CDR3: CASSLSVTQPQHF. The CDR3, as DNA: TGTGCCAGCAGCTTAAGCGTGACTCAGCCCCAGCATTTT.